Included here is one T cell receptor beta chain sequence, with context. Its cognate antigen is unknown. This sample is drawn from a study of identifying expanded T cells in peripheral blood. Study outcomes and limitations: Over about two and four weeks, about 15 and 18 clones changed, versus 1.2 between replicates.

The table came from immunoSEQ multiplex PCR; TCRdb's copy has only in-frame clones and leaves some out. The sample has over 100,000 clones, around 89% seen once. This clonotype was obtained from a person between 18 and 75 years old in good health. What was sequenced was blood.

This chain's CDR3 is CASSRGLSSGNTIYF. For the CDR3, the DNA is TGTGCCAGCAGTCGGGGACTGAGCTCTGGAAACACCATATATTTT. The chain employs TRBV28 and TRBJ1-3; D is possibly TRBD1 (5 bases). V was clipped by 5 bases and J by 0 bases, with 11 bases between them. The length of the CDR3 is 15 residues. Germline CDR1 and CDR2: MDHEN and SYDVKM.